The sequence of this TCR beta chain was determined in a study of control samples from healthy donors and cancer patients. Profiling relied on immunoSEQ multiplex PCR, and the TCRdb table lists in-frame clones only, not all of them. This table holds over 80,000 clones, over 80% found once. This clone was detected a few times. This clonotype was obtained from a man younger than 45 in good health. The sequenced material came from blood.

The CDR3 DNA sequence: TGTGCCAGCAGCTTGACGCCGGGCGGGGGGAGAGAGACCCAGTACTTC. Its protein product is CASSLTPGGGRETQYF. The chain combines TRBV5-5 with TRBJ2-5, with 8 bases lining up with TRBD2. J gave up 4 bases and V 1 base, and 9 bases lay outside the gene matches. This CDR3 region has 16 residues. Germline V gives CDR1 SGHKS, CDR2 YYEKEE (reference sequence).